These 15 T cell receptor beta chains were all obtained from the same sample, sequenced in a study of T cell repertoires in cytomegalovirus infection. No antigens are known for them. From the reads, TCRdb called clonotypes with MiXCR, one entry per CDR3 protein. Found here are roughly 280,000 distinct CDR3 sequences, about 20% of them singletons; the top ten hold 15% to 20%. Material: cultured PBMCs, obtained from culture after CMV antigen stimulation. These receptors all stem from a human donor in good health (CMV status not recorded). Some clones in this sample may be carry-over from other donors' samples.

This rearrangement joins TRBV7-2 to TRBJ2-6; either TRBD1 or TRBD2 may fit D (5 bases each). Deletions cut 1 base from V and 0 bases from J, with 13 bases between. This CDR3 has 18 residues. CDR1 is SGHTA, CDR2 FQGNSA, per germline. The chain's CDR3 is CASSLDRGSSSGANVLTF. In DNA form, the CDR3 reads TGTGCCAGCAGCTTAGACCGGGGCAGCAGCTCTGGGGCCAACGTCCTGACTTTC.

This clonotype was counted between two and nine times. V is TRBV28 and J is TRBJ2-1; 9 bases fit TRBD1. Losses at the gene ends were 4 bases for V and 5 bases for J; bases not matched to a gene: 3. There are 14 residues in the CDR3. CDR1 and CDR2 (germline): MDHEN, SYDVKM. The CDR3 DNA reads TGTGCCAGCAGTTATGGGACAGGGAACAATGAGCAGTTCTTC. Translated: CASSYGTGNNEQFF.

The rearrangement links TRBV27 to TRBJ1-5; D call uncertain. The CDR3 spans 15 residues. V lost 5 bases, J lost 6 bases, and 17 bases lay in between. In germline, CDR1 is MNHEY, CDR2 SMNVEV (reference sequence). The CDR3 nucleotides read TGTGCCAGCAGTGCCCGGACGGACCGCCGTCAGCCCCAGCATTTT. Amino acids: CASSARTDRRQPQHF.

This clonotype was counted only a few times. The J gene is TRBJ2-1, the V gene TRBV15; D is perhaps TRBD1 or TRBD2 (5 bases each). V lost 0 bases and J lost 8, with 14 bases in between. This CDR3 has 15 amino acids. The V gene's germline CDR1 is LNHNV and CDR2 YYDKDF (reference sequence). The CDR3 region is CATSRDLGAGHEQFF. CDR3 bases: TGTGCCACCAGCAGAGATCTCGGGGCCGGCCATGAGCAGTTCTTC.

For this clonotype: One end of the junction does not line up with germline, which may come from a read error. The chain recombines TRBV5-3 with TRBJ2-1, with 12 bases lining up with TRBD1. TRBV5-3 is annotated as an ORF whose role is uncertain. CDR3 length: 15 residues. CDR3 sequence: CASSLGGQGANEQFF. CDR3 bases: TGTGCCAGCAGCTTGGGGGGACAGGGGGCTAATGAGCAGTTCTTC.

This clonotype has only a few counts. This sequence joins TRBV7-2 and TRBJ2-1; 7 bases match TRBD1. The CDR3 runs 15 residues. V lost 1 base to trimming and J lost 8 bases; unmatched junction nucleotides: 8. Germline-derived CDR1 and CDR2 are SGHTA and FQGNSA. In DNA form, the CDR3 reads TGTGCCAGCAGCTTAGGTACTCTAGGGGGCGATGAGCAGTTCTTC. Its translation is CASSLGTLGGDEQFF.

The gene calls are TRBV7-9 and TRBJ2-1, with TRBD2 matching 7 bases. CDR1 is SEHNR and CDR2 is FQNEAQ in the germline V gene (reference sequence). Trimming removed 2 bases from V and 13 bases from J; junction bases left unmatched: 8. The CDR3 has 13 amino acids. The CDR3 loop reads CASSLRLANSQFF. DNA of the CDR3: TGTGCCAGCAGCTTACGACTAGCCAATTCCCAGTTCTTC.

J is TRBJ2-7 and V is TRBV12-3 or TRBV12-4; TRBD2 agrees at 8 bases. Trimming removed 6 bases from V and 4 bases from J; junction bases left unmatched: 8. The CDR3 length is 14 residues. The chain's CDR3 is CASSPGGGRYEQYF. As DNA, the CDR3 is TGTGCCAGCAGCCCCGGGGGGGGGCGGTACGAGCAGTACTTC.

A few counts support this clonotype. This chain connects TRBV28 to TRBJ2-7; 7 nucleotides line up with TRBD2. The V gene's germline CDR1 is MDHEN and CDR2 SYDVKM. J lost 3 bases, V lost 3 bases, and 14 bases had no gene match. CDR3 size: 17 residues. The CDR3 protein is CASSFYSAGVNVYEQYF. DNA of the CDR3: TGTGCCAGCAGTTTTTACAGCGCGGGAGTTAATGTCTACGAGCAGTACTTC.

The CDR3 DNA follows: TGTGCCAGCAGCCCTGGACTAGCGGGGGAGGAGCAGTACTTC. It translates to CASSPGLAGEEQYF. The chain carries TRBV7-3 and TRBJ2-7; 13 bases are shared with TRBD2. This CDR3 has 14 amino acids. V lost 5 bases, J lost 7 bases, and 5 bases stayed unmatched. Germline V lookup: CDR1 SGHTA, CDR2 FQGTGA.

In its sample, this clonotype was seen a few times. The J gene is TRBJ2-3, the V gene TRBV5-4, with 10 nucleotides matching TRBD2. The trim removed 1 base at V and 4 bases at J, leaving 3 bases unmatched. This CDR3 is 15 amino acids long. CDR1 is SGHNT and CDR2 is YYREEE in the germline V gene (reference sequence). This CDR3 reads CASSLPSGSPDTQYF. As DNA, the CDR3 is TGTGCCAGCAGCTTGCCTAGCGGGAGCCCAGATACGCAGTATTTT.

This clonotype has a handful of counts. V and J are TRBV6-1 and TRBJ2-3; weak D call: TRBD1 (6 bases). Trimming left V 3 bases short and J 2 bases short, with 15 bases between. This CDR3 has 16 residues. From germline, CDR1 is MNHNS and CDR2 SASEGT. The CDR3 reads CASSDVGAPVTDTQYF. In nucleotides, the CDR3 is TGTGCCAGCAGTGATGTGGGGGCCCCCGTCACAGATACGCAGTATTTT.

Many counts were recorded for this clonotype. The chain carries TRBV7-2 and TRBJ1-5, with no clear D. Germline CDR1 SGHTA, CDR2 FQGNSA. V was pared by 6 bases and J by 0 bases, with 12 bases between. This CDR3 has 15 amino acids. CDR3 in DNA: TGTGCCAGCAGTGCCGAGGTATATAGCAATCAGCCCCAGCATTTT. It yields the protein CASSAEVYSNQPQHF.

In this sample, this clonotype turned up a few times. CDR3 coding DNA: TGTGCCACCAGGGAGCGAGAGACCCAGTACTTC. Translated: CATRERETQYF. This rearrangement joins TRBV12-3 or TRBV12-4 to TRBJ2-5; the D gene could be TRBD1 or TRBD2 (5 bases each). Between the trimmed V and J ends, which lost 10 bases and 4 bases, there was a span of 10 bases. The CDR3 runs to 11 residues.

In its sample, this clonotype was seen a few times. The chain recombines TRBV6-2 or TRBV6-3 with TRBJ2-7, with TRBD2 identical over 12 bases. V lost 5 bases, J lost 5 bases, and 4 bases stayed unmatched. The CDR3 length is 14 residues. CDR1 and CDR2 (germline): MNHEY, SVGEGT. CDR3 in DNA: TGTGCCAGCAGTATTCGACTAGCGGGAGACGAGCAGTACGTC. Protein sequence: CASSIRLAGDEQYV.